Reported below is one T cell receptor beta chain. Its antigen is not known. The data stem from a study of monozygotic twins with inflammatory bowel disease. It was from whole blood, with no T cell sorting, that total RNA was isolated. Notes on the study in general: A lone strong IBD-associated signal or clonotype found no support. In patient repertoires, differing immunosuppressive treatments may have added some variability. The analysis failed to separate different T cell subtypes.

Using the 5' RACE reads, TCRdb records one entry per CDR3 protein without DNA. This sample's table has under 350,000 distinct CDR3 sequences. The CDR3 has 15 amino acids. CDR1 and CDR2 (germline): DFQATT, SNEGSKA (reference sequence). The source material was blood. The chain carries TRBV20-1 and TRBJ2-3; TCRdb's D call of TRBD1 is untestable without DNA. The TCR originated in a human donor with ulcerative colitis or Crohn's disease, or a healthy co-twin of an affected twin (not recorded which). The CDR3 sequence is CSANNRGSSTDTQYF.